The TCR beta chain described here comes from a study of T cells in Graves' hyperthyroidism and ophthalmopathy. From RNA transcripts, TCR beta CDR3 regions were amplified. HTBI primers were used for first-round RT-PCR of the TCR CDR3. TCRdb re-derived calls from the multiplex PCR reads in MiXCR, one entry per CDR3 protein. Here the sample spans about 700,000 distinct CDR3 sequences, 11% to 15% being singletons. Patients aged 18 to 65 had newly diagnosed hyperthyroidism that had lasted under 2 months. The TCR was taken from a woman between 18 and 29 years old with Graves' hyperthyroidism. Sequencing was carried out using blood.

CDR3 residues: CSTDPLEETQYF. CDR3 in DNA: TGCAGCACGGACCCATTGGAGGAGACCCAGTACTTC. The chain combines TRBV29-1 with TRBJ2-5, with D unresolved. V was trimmed by 8 bases and J by 5 bases, leaving 15 bases between them. This CDR3 is 12 amino acids long. The germline CDR1 and CDR2 sequences are SQVTM and ANQGSEA.